This T cell receptor (beta chain) was captured in a study of beta chain features in type 1 diabetes. Looking at the study overall: Age, gender and cell yields were similar between patients and healthy donors.

cDNA synthesis used the whole RNA isolate, giving expressed TCRB sequences. The assay was immunoSEQ multiplex PCR, and TCRdb's table has in-frame clones only and misses some. The sample has about 350,000 clones; roughly 21% are singletons. Whole-study results and caveats: Patients' naive, central memory and Treg TCRB repertoires seemed closer to one another than those of healthy donors. Cells that show high TCR expression could be over-represented by cDNA sequencing.

Note on this clone: Its target is unknown.

Trimming removed 4 bases from V and 6 bases from J, with 8 bases in between. The CDR3 is 12 amino acids. From germline, CDR1 is SGHTA and CDR2 FQGTGA. The source is a young woman in good health. The V gene is TRBV7-3, the J gene TRBJ2-3, with D hard to call. Input material: naive CD4+ T cells from blood. CDR3 sequence reads: CASSSEVDTQYF. CDR3 DNA: TGTGCCAGCAGCTCAGAGGTGGATACGCAGTATTTT.